These T cell receptor beta chains were read from a single sample in a study of cytomegalovirus exposure and HLA in healthy donors. Measured with immunoSEQ multiplex PCR; TCRdb has only the in-frame clones, and not every one. The sample holds 100,000 to 150,000 clones. Input material: PBMCs. The receptors stem from a woman aged 40 to 50 in good health and CMV-seropositive. The CDR3 runs from the conserved cysteine through the conserved F or W. The order of the fields is J gene, V gene, D gene, CDR3 DNA, CDR3 protein. D genes are given only for firm matches.

J gene: TRBJ2-5; V gene: TRBV19; D gene: .; CDR3 DNA: TGTGCCAGTGCCTTGCGGCTAGAAGAGACCCAGTACTTC; CDR3 protein: CASALRLEETQYF
J gene: TRBJ2-7; V gene: TRBV27; D gene: TRBD1; CDR3 DNA: TGTGCCAGCAGTCCGACAGGGGAACCCTACGAGCAGTACTTC; CDR3 protein: CASSPTGEPYEQYF
J gene: TRBJ2-7; V gene: TRBV6-5; D gene: TRBD1; CDR3 DNA: TGTGCCAGCAGCGACAGGGGCTACGAGCAGTACTTC; CDR3 protein: CASSDRGYEQYF
J gene: TRBJ2-3; V gene: TRBV6-5; D gene: .; CDR3 DNA: TGTGCCAGCAGGAGGGCCTTGAGCACAGATACGCAGTATTTT; CDR3 protein: CASRRALSTDTQYF
J gene: TRBJ2-7; V gene: TRBV28; D gene: .; CDR3 DNA: TGTGCCAGCAAGGGAGTGAGCGGATCCTACGAGCAGTACTTC; CDR3 protein: CASKGVSGSYEQYF
J gene: TRBJ2-1; V gene: TRBV9; D gene: TRBD1; CDR3 DNA: TGTGCCAGCAGCGTAGGAGGGACAGGGCGGGTGCAGTTCTTC; CDR3 protein: CASSVGGTGRVQFF
J gene: TRBJ2-1; V gene: TRBV6-1; D gene: .; CDR3 DNA: TGTGCCAGCAGTGAACGAAGGGGCAGGCAGTTCTTC; CDR3 protein: CASSERRGRQFF
J gene: TRBJ2-3; V gene: TRBV5-1; D gene: .; CDR3 DNA: TGCGCCAGCAGCTTGGCCAAACTGAACACAGATACGCAGTATTTT; CDR3 protein: CASSLAKLNTDTQYF
J gene: TRBJ2-1; V gene: TRBV29-1; D gene: .; CDR3 DNA: TGCAGCGTTGGTGTAAGACTTTCCTACAATGAGCAGTTCTTC; CDR3 protein: CSVGVRLSYNEQFF
J gene: TRBJ2-7; V gene: TRBV9; D gene: .; CDR3 DNA: TGTGCCAGCGGAACAGACGTTAGCTCCTACGAGCAGTACTTC; CDR3 protein: CASGTDVSSYEQYF
J gene: TRBJ2-7; V gene: TRBV20-1; D gene: TRBD1; CDR3 DNA: TGCAGTGTATCGACAGGGTACGAGCAGTACTTC; CDR3 protein: CSVSTGYEQYF
J gene: TRBJ2-2; V gene: TRBV18; D gene: TRBD1; CDR3 DNA: TGTGCCAGCTCACCAGGACAGGGGGACACCGGGGAGCTGTTTTTT; CDR3 protein: CASSPGQGDTGELFF
J gene: TRBJ1-3; V gene: TRBV20-1; D gene: .; CDR3 DNA: TGCAGTGCTAGAGTTTCTTCGGCCATATATTTT; CDR3 protein: CSARVSSAIYF
J gene: TRBJ2-2; V gene: TRBV7-7; D gene: .; CDR3 DNA: TGTGCCAGCAGCTTAGGACAGGACACCGGGGAGCTGTTTTTT; CDR3 protein: CASSLGQDTGELFF
J gene: TRBJ1-1; V gene: TRBV27; D gene: TRBD1; CDR3 DNA: TGTGCCACCTCGACAGGGGGGAACACTGAAGCTTTCTTT; CDR3 protein: CATSTGGNTEAFF
J gene: TRBJ2-7; V gene: TRBV5-8; D gene: .; CDR3 DNA: TGTGCCAGCAGCTTAAGGGGTTACGAGCAGTACTTC; CDR3 protein: CASSLRGYEQYF
J gene: TRBJ1-4; V gene: TRBV5-4; D gene: .; CDR3 DNA: TGTGCCAGCCACTCGGGAGGTGGGTTCGGTGAAAAACTGTTTTTT; CDR3 protein: CASHSGGGFGEKLFF
J gene: TRBJ2-3; V gene: TRBV28; D gene: .; CDR3 DNA: TGTGCCAGCAGTCCATCCCTCGGTATAGGGGCAGATACGCAGTATTTT; CDR3 protein: CASSPSLGIGADTQYF
J gene: TRBJ2-2; V gene: TRBV19; D gene: TRBD1; CDR3 DNA: TGTGCCAGTAGATCCGGGACAGGGGGTCTCGGGGAGCTGTTTTTT; CDR3 protein: CASRSGTGGLGELFF
J gene: TRBJ2-7; V gene: TRBV5-6; D gene: TRBD1; CDR3 DNA: TGTGCCAGCAGCGGGACAGGGGATCGTCGACCAACCTACGAGCAGTACTTC; CDR3 protein: CASSGTGDRRPTYEQYF
J gene: TRBJ2-7; V gene: TRBV29-1; D gene: .; CDR3 DNA: TGCAGCGTTTTGACAGGATCCGAGCAGTACTTC; CDR3 protein: CSVLTGSEQYF
J gene: TRBJ2-1; V gene: TRBV7-9; D gene: .; CDR3 DNA: TGTGCCAGCAGCATAACGGGTAGCGGAGGGGATGAGCAGTTCTTC; CDR3 protein: CASSITGSGGDEQFF
J gene: TRBJ1-1; V gene: TRBV6-5; D gene: TRBD1; CDR3 DNA: TGTGCCAGCAGTTCGACAGGGATGAACACTGAAGCTTTCTTT; CDR3 protein: CASSSTGMNTEAFF
J gene: TRBJ2-1; V gene: TRBV5-4; D gene: .; CDR3 DNA: TGTGCCAGCAGCGTGGACCTCGGCTCCTACAATGAGCAGTTCTTC; CDR3 protein: CASSVDLGSYNEQFF
J gene: TRBJ1-1; V gene: TRBV5-1; D gene: .; CDR3 DNA: TGCGCCAGCAGCTTGGCCAGGGAATCGAACACTGAAGCTTTCTTT; CDR3 protein: CASSLARESNTEAFF
J gene: TRBJ1-2; V gene: TRBV11-3; D gene: TRBD1; CDR3 DNA: TGTGCCAGCAGCTTAGATTCTCTTAGGGACAGGGGGCCAGAGGGGTATGGCTACACCTTC; CDR3 protein: CASSLDSLRDRGPEGYGYTF
J gene: TRBJ2-1; V gene: TRBV5-8; D gene: .; CDR3 DNA: TGTGCCAGCAGCGAAACGACTAGCTCCTACAATGAGCAGTTCTTC; CDR3 protein: CASSETTSSYNEQFF
J gene: TRBJ2-7; V gene: TRBV5-8; D gene: .; CDR3 DNA: TGTGCCAGCAGCTTGGCCGGTCTAGCGCCAACCTACGAGCAGTACTTC; CDR3 protein: CASSLAGLAPTYEQYF
J gene: TRBJ1-1; V gene: TRBV5-4; D gene: .; CDR3 DNA: TGTGCCAGCAGCTTGACGGACAGAAAGAGAACTGAAGCTTTCTTT; CDR3 protein: CASSLTDRKRTEAFF
J gene: TRBJ2-1; V gene: TRBV18; D gene: TRBD2; CDR3 DNA: TGTGCCAGCTCATTCCAGGCGGGAGAGGGCAATGAGCAGTTCTTC; CDR3 protein: CASSFQAGEGNEQFF
J gene: TRBJ1-2; V gene: TRBV21-1; D gene: .; CDR3 DNA: TGTGCCAGCAGCAAAGGGAGACAGTTAAACTATGGCTACACCTTC; CDR3 protein: CASSKGRQLNYGYTF
J gene: TRBJ2-5; V gene: TRBV7-8; D gene: TRBD1; CDR3 DNA: TGTGCCAGCAGCTTAAAGGCGGACAGGGTGGCGGAGACCCAGTACTTC; CDR3 protein: CASSLKADRVAETQYF